The 13 T cell receptor beta chains below all came from one sample that was sequenced in a study of blood T cell repertoires in COVID-19. Repertoires were generated with immunoSEQ multiplex PCR, while TCRdb's copy carries only in-frame clones and drops some. Of approximately 280,000 clones detected, about 90% appear once; the ten largest clones hold less than 2%. Sample: PBMCs or T cells enriched from blood (not recorded which). All receptors come from a woman aged 55-70 years who had recovered from COVID-19.

The rearrangement links TRBV29-1 to TRBJ2-1; 10 nucleotides line up with TRBD2. V lost 6 bases to trimming and J lost 3 bases; unmatched junction nucleotides: 5. The CDR3 consists of 14 residues. Per the germline V gene, CDR1 is SQVTM and CDR2 is ANQGSEA. DNA of the CDR3: TGCAGCGTAAAGACTAGCGGGCGCTACAATGAGCAGTTCTTC. Residues: CSVKTSGRYNEQFF.

The chain carries TRBV18 and TRBJ2-1; perhaps TRBD1 as D (6 bases). The germline gives CDR1 KGHSH, CDR2 LQKENI. Deletions cut 2 bases from V and 5 bases from J, with 13 bases between. This CDR3 is built from 15 residues. The CDR3 DNA sequence: TGTGCCAGCTCACCAAGGGACATCCATCACAATGAGCAGTTCTTC. Its translation: CASSPRDIHHNEQFF. Full variable domain (rest looked up from reference TRBV18 and TRBJ2-1): NAGVMQNPRHLVRRRGQEARLRCSPMKGHSHVYWYRQLPEEGLKFMVYLQKENIIDESGMPKERFSAEFPKEGPSILRIQQVVRGDSAAYFCASSPRDIHHNEQFFGPGTRLTVL.

The V call is TRBV25-1, the J call TRBJ2-5, with 10 bases lining up with TRBD1. The CDR3 totals 16 residues. The V segment lost 7 bases and the J segment 4 bases; nucleotides outside the gene matches: 12. Per germline, CDR1 MGHDK and CDR2 SYGVNS. CDR3 sequence: CASTSLTGGYGETQYF. CDR3 DNA: TGTGCCAGCACCTCGCTGACAGGGGGCTATGGAGAGACCCAGTACTTC.

The rearrangement uses TRBV27 and TRBJ1-4; 8 bases align to TRBD1. The V gene's germline CDR1 is MNHEY and CDR2 SMNVEV (reference sequence). This CDR3 is built from 14 residues. V trimming: 5 bases; J trimming: 7 bases; junction bases outside the gene matches: 6. The CDR3 coding sequence is TGTGCCAGCAGTGGGGGCAGGGGGCTTGAAAAACTGTTTTTT. It codes for CASSGGRGLEKLFF.

This chain uses TRBV13 with TRBJ2-7, with 12 bases matching TRBD2. The CDR3 loop spans 18 amino acids. The germline V gene has CDR1 PRHDT and CDR2 FYEKMQ (reference sequence). The V segment lost 2 bases and the J segment 4 bases; nucleotides outside the gene matches: 12. The DNA of the CDR3 is TGTGCCAGCAGCTTACGGCTAGCGGGAGGGCCGCGCGGTTACGAGCAGTACTTC. Translated: CASSLRLAGGPRGYEQYF.

The V and J genes are TRBV5-8 and TRBJ2-1, with TRBD1 matching 8 bases. Per germline, CDR1 SGHTS and CDR2 YDEGEE. J gave up 6 bases and V 4 bases, and 9 bases lay outside the gene matches. The CDR3 length is 15 residues. CDR3: CASSPGQVFGNEQFF. The CDR3 DNA follows: TGTGCCAGCAGCCCGGGACAGGTCTTTGGCAATGAGCAGTTCTTC. Together with reference TRBV5-8 and TRBJ2-1, the CDR3 gives the full variable domain: EAGVTQSPTHLIKTRGQQATLRCSPISGHTSVYWYQQALGLGLQFLLWYDEGEERNRGNFPPRFSGRQFPNYSSELNVNALELEDSALYLCASSPGQVFGNEQFFGPGTRLTVL.

The J gene is TRBJ1-2, the V gene TRBV7-2; 9 bases map to TRBD1. This CDR3 comprises 14 residues. V was pared by 4 bases and J by 8 bases, with 8 bases of the junction left unmatched. From germline, CDR1 is SGHTA and CDR2 FQGNSA. CDR3 DNA: TGTGCCAGCAGCTCCCAAACAGGGGGCTCGGGCTACACCTTC. Its protein is CASSSQTGGSGYTF.

V gene TRBV28 combines with J gene TRBJ1-3; D unclear. Trimming pared 5 bases from V and 2 bases from J, leaving 4 bases between. In germline, CDR1 is MDHEN, CDR2 SYDVKM. The length of the CDR3 is 12 residues. CDR3 coding DNA: TGTGCCAGCAGTCCAACTGGAAACACCATATATTTT. The encoded protein is CASSPTGNTIYF.

This rearrangement joins TRBV29-1 to TRBJ2-1, with a weak D call TRBD2 (6 bases). V shed 2 bases and J shed 4 bases, with 18 bases lying between them. Germline V gene lookup returns CDR1 SQVTM and CDR2 ANQGSEA. The CDR3 contains 16 residues. The CDR3 loop is CSVEYGGGSKYNEQFF. The CDR3 coding sequence is TGCAGCGTTGAATACGGGGGAGGTTCGAAGTACAATGAGCAGTTCTTC.

This sequence joins TRBV11-2 and TRBJ2-1; TRBD1 aligns across 12 bases. The CDR3 length is 15 residues. Germline-derived CDR1 and CDR2 are SGHAT and FQNNGV. Trimming took 3 bases from V and 6 from J; bases not matched to a gene: 3. The CDR3 DNA reads as TGTGCCAGCAGCTTGGGGACAGGGGGCTTCAATGAGCAGTTCTTC. Translation gives CASSLGTGGFNEQFF.

The chain joins TRBV19 to TRBJ1-1, with D hard to call. The germline V gene has CDR1 LNHDA and CDR2 SQIVND (reference sequence). This CDR3 comprises 15 residues. V lost 3 bases and J 4 bases, leaving 15 bases between the germline ends. The CDR3: CASSMGRLLSTEAFF. Here the CDR3 DNA reads TGTGCCAGTAGTATGGGGAGGTTATTAAGCACTGAAGCTTTCTTT. Variable domain in full (rest from reference TRBV19 and TRBJ1-1): DGGITQSPKYLFRKEGQNVTLSCEQNLNHDAMYWYRQDPGQGLRLIYYSQIVNDFQKGDIAEGYSVSREKKESFPLTVTSAQKNPTAFYLCASSMGRLLSTEAFFGQGTRLTVV.

The chain is built from TRBV12-3 or TRBV12-4 and TRBJ2-7; no definite D call. The CDR3 is 12 amino acids. Trimming left V 6 bases short and J 4 bases short, with 10 bases between. The CDR3 is CASSLLVYEQYF. CDR3 DNA: TGTGCCAGCAGCCTACTGGTGTACGAGCAGTACTTC.

The genes are TRBV20-1 and TRBJ2-3; D not certain. Germline V gene sequence: CDR1 DFQATT, CDR2 SNEGSKA (reference sequence). This CDR3 has 13 amino acids. Deletions cut 3 bases from V and 2 bases from J, with 9 bases between. The CDR3 coding sequence is TGCAGTGCTAGTTACAGTAACACAGATACGCAGTATTTT. Its protein is CSASYSNTDTQYF.